The clone carrying this TCR beta chain was observed many times. The antigen remains unidentified. Germline CDR1 reads SGHAT; CDR2 reads FQNNGV. V lost 5 bases, J lost 4 bases, and 3 bases stayed unmatched. CDR3 length: 13 amino acids. These data belong to a study of response to subunit inactivated influenza vaccine. Study-wide results and caveats: Few new T cells, the authors suggested, are recruited by each seasonal influenza vaccination.

Each CDR3 protein gets one entry after TCRdb re-called the RT-PCR reads with MiXCR. In the table there are 500,000 to 600,000 distinct CDR3 sequences, about 7.6% of which are singletons. This specimen consisted of PBMCs from blood, obtained less than 30 months after vaccination. V is TRBV11-2 and J is TRBJ2-5; 8 bases are shared with TRBD2. The source of this sequence is a man between 50 and 75 years old who received an inactivated influenza vaccine. The CDR3 DNA follows: TGTGCCAGCAGCGGACTAGCTCGAGAGACCCAGTACTTC. It codes for CASSGLARETQYF.